One T cell receptor (beta chain) is described in this entry. How the authors handled the data: Amplification of reference gene primers provided the estimated nucleated cell counts. Some clones are missing from TCRdb's copy, which holds only in-frame ones; the method was immunoSEQ multiplex PCR. V and J calls plus clone size are reproduced from that table; the DNA served to infer D and trimming. The repertoire holds 95,000 to 120,000 clones, about three quarters seen once, with less than 2% in the top ten. These data are taken from a study of blood T cell repertoires in COVID-19. Across the study: The United States, Italy and Spain provided the acute and convalescent COVID-19 samples. PBMCs, B-cell-depleted T cells, or T cells provided the cDNA or gDNA that made up the material.

The CDR3 is 14 amino acids. V was cut by 2 bases and J by 5 bases, with 10 bases left in between. Per germline, CDR1 MNHEY and CDR2 SMNVEV (reference sequence). The sequencing sample was made of peripheral blood. This sequence originates from a middle-aged woman with acute or convalescent COVID-19. The chain combines TRBV27 with TRBJ1-5, with D maybe TRBD1 (5 bases). Here the CDR3 reads CASSLRWGDQPQHF. The CDR3 bases are TGTGCCAGCAGTTTACGCTGGGGGGATCAGCCCCAGCATTTT.